This T cell receptor beta chain was documented in a study of T cell repertoires in cytomegalovirus infection. Study-level background: A matching HLA type, together with CMV infection, was signaled by public TCR beta signatures. Study outcomes and limitations: Clonotype analysis showed dominance of the ex vivo response by HLA-C-restricted CMV-specific TCR beta clonotypes. Pooled public TCR beta family frequency picked out CMV carriers with the relevant HLA.

V was shortened by 3 bases and J by 0 bases, with 6 bases between the two germline ends. The CDR3 sequence is 13 residues long. Germline V lookup: CDR1 ENHRY, CDR2 SYGVKD. TCRdb fed the reads into MiXCR, producing one record per CDR3 protein. This sample has under 200,000 distinct CDR3 sequences; more than 9% occur once, and the top ten carry about 4.2%. This clonotype was seen many times. The antigen is not known. The chain carries TRBV10-3 and TRBJ2-7; D is unclear. Sequencing input: PBMCs. This clonotype originated in a human donor in good health (CMV status not recorded). Some clones in this sample may be carry-over from other donors' samples. In nucleotides, the CDR3 is TGTGCCATCAGTGAAGGCTCCTCCTACGAGCAGTACTTC. Translation gives CAISEGSSYEQYF.